The 4 T cell receptor beta chains given below trace back to one sample, sequenced in a study of T cell responses to AZD1222 COVID-19 vaccine. Repertoires were generated with immunoSEQ multiplex PCR, while TCRdb's copy carries only in-frame clones and drops some. Among 100,000 to 130,000 clones listed, about nine tenths were seen once. The sample here was peripheral blood, taken on day 0 of AZD1222 vaccination. These receptors were collected from an adult in good health.

The chain carries TRBV11-2 and TRBJ1-1, with D maybe TRBD1 (5 bases). This CDR3 has 14 amino acids. Trimming removed 3 bases at V and 1 base at J, with 9 bases between. CDR1 SGHAT and CDR2 FQNNGV come from the germline V gene. In nucleotides, the CDR3 is TGTGCCAGCAGCTTTGCTGGGGGGAACACTGAAGCTTTCTTT. Protein sequence: CASSFAGGNTEAFF.

The chain has TRBV4-3 and TRBJ1-5, with D tentatively TRBD1 (6 bases). The CDR3 length is 14 residues. V lost 1 base to trimming and J lost 7 bases, with 11 bases between them. Germline V lookup: CDR1 LGHNA, CDR2 YSLEER. The CDR3: CASSQGGLGQPQHF. DNA of the CDR3: TGCGCCAGCAGCCAAGGGGGGCTTGGGCAGCCCCAGCATTTT.

The V and J genes are TRBV14 and TRBJ2-7; no firm D call. Germline V lookup: CDR1 SGHDN, CDR2 FVKESK. The CDR3 is 14 residues long. V was clipped by 0 bases and J by 4 bases, with 10 bases between them. The CDR3 DNA is TGTGCCAGCAGCCAAGACAACGGAATATACGAGCAGTACTTC. Translation gives CASSQDNGIYEQYF.

V usage is TRBV30 and J usage is TRBJ1-1; TRBD1 aligns across 11 bases. The CDR3 is 14 amino acids. Trimming removed 1 base from V and 3 bases from J; junction bases left unmatched: 1. Germline V gene sequence: CDR1 GTSNPN, CDR2 SVGIG (reference sequence). This CDR3 reads CAWSGGQGDTEAFF. DNA for the CDR3: TGTGCCTGGAGTGGGGGACAGGGGGACACTGAAGCTTTCTTT.